This TCR beta chain is from a study of cytomegalovirus exposure and HLA in healthy donors. The CDR3 is 15 amino acids. Trimming shortened V by 8 bases and J by 2 bases, and 21 bases separated the two germline ends. CDR1 and CDR2 from the germline V gene are SQVTM and ANQGSEA. For this clone: Its antigen is as yet unknown.

PCR amplification relied on 60 Vbeta primers (plus 13 Jbeta primers). Sequencing used immunoSEQ multiplex PCR; TCRdb keeps in-frame clones, though not all of them. This sample has approximately 150,000 clones, with around nine tenths found just once. Study-wide findings and caveats: An assumption of roughly uniform sequencing depth across donors underlay the presence/absence analyses. A list of more than 150 TCR beta chains associated with cytomegalovirus was given. TCR beta sequences numbering about 17,000 were associated with HLA alleles at 0.05 false discovery rate in a later analysis. Later analysis identified a missense DCLRE1C variant that was linked to TCR beta V- and J-gene trimming.

The receptor was isolated from a woman younger than 45 in good health and CMV-seronegative. Sequenced input: PBMCs. This chain joins TRBV29-1 and TRBJ1-1, with D maybe TRBD1 (5 bases). The DNA for the CDR3 is TGCAGCTCGAAGGCCGCGGGGGGAGCTAACACTGAAGCTTTCTTT. This gives the protein CSSKAAGGANTEAFF.